This T cell receptor (beta chain) is drawn from a study of identical twins. Unique molecular identifiers were in the cDNA, with template-switch universal primer binding. Via MiXCR, TCRdb re-called the 5' RACE reads, giving one row per CDR3 protein. The table includes some 900,000 distinct CDR3 sequences, around an eighth detected once. This CDR3 spans 13 amino acids. V gave up 5 bases and J gave up 6 bases, with 13 bases separating them. Germline V lookup: CDR1 MNHNS, CDR2 SASEGT. This clonotype occurred a few times. These data were likewise used in another study, on yellow fever vaccine responses in identical twins.

Sequencing input: PBMCs. This TCR was sampled from a woman aged 18-29 years in good health. The V and J genes are TRBV6-1 and TRBJ1-1; possibly TRBD1 for D (5 bases). The CDR3 reads CASSNGGGAEAFF. For the CDR3, the DNA is TGTGCCAGCAGTAATGGTGGGGGGGCTGAAGCTTTCTTT.